Sequencing of this T cell receptor beta chain was carried out in a study of OX40 agonist ivuxolimab in advanced cancers. Study as a whole: Hepatocellular carcinoma, melanoma, renal cell or head and neck cancer was diagnosed in the dose-escalation patients.

Blood samples were obtained at baseline, cycle 4 day 1, and cycle 7 day 1. The ends lost 6 bases at V and 6 bases at J; junction bases unmatched: 14. The CDR3 contains 16 residues. Germline V gene lookup returns CDR1 SGHTA and CDR2 FQGNSA. Here immunoSEQ multiplex PCR was the method, and the copy in TCRdb shows in-frame clones only, minus some. The table includes roughly 53,000 clones, 84% detected once. The sample consisted of CD4+ or CD8+ T cells sorted from blood, taken in a trial of the OX40 agonist ivuxolimab. V gene TRBV7-2 combines with J gene TRBJ2-1, with 7 bases identical to TRBD2. The clonotype comes from an adult with an advanced solid tumor such as melanoma, head and neck, liver or kidney cancer. The DNA of the CDR3 is TGTGCCAGCAGTTCCGGAGGTGGGGGAGGGAGCAATGAGCAGTTCTTC. It encodes CASSSGGGGGSNEQFF.